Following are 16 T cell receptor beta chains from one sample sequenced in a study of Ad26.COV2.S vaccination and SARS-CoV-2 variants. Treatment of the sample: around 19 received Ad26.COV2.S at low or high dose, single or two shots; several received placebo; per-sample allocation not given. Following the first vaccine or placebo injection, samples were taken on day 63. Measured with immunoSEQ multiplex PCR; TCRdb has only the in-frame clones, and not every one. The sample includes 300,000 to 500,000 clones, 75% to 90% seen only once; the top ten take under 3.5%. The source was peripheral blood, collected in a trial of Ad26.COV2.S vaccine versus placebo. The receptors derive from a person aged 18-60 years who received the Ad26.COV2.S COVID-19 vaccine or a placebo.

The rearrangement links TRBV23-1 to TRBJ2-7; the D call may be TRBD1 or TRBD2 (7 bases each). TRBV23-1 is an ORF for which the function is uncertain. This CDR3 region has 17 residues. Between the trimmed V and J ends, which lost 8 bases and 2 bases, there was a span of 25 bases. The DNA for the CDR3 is TGCGCCAGCCTACTAAACAGGAGCGGGACAGTGACCTACGAGCAGTACTTC. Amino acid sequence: CASLLNRSGTVTYEQYF.

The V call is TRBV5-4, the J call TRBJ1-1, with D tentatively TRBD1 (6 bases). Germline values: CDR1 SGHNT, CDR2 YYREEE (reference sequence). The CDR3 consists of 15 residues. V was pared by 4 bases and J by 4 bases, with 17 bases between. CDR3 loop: CASSEGGGAGTEAFF. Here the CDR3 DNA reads TGTGCCAGCAGCGAAGGTGGGGGGGCAGGCACTGAAGCTTTCTTT.

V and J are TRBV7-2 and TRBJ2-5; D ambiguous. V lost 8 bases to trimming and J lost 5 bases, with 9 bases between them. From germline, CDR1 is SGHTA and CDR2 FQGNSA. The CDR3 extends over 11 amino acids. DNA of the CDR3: TGTGCCAGCCTCAGCCGGGAGACCCAGTACTTC. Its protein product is CASLSRETQYF.

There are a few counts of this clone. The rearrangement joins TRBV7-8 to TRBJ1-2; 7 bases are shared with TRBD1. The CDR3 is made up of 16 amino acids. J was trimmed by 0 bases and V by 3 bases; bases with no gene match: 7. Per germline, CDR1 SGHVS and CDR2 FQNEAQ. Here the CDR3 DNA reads TGTGCCAGCAGCTTCGCTCGGGACAGAGCTAACTATGGCTACACCTTC. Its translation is CASSFARDRANYGYTF.

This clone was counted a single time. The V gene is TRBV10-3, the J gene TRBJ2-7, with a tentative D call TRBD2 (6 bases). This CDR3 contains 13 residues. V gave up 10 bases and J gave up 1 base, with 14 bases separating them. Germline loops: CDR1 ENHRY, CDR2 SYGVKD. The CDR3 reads CATLARESYEQYF. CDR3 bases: TGTGCCACCCTAGCGAGGGAATCCTACGAGCAGTACTTC.

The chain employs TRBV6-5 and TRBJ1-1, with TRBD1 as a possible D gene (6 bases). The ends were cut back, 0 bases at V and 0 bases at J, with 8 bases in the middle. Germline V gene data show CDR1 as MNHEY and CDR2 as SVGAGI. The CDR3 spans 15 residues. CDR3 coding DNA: TGTGCCAGCAGTTACTCCGGACAGCTGAACACTGAAGCTTTCTTT. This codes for CASSYSGQLNTEAFF.

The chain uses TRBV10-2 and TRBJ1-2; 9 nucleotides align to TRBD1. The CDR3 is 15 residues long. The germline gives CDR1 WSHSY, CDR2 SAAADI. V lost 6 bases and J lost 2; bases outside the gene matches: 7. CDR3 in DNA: TGCGCCAGCAGGTCCGGACAGGGGATGAACTATGGCTACACCTTC. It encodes CASRSGQGMNYGYTF.

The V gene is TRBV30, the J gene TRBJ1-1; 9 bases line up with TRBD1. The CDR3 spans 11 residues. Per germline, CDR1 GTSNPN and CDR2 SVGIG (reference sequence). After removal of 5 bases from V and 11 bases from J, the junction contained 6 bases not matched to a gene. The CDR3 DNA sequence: TGTGCCTGGTCAAACAGGGGGCTCGCTTTCTTT. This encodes CAWSNRGLAFF.

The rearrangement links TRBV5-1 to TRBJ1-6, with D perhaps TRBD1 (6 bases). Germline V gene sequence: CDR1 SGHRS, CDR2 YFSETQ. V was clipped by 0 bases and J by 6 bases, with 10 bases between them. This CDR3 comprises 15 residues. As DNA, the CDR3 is TGCGCCAGCAGCTTGGACGGGGGGCTTAATTCACCCCTCCACTTT. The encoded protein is CASSLDGGLNSPLHF. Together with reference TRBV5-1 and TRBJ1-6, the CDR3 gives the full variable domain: KAGVTQTPRYLIKTRGQQVTLSCSPISGHRSVSWYQQTPGQGLQFLFEYFSETQRNKGNFPGRFSGRQFSNSRSEMNVSTLELGDSALYLCASSLDGGLNSPLHFGNGTRLTVT.

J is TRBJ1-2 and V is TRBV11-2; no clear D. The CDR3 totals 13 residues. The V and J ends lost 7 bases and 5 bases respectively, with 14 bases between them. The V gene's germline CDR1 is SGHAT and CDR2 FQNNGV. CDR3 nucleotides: TGTGCCAGCACCACAAATGGGCCATATGGCTACACCTTC. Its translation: CASTTNGPYGYTF.

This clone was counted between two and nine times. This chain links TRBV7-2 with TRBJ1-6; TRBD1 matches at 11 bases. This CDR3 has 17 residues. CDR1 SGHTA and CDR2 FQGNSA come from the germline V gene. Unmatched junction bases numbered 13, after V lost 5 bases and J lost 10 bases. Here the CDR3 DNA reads TGTGCCAGCAGCCCCCAAGGGGGACAGGGGGAAGGGTCACCCCTCCACTTT. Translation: CASSPQGGQGEGSPLHF.

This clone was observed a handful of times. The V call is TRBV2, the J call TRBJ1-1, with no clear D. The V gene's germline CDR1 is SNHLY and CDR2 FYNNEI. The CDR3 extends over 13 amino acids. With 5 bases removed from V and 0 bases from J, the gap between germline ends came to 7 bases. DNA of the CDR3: TGTGCCAGCAGTAGGATAATGAACACTGAAGCTTTCTTT. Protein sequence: CASSRIMNTEAFF.

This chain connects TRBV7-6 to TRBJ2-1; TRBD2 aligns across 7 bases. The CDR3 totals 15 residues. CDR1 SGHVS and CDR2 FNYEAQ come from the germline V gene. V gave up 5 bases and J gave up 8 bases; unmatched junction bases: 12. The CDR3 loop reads CASSEEPTGGYEQFF. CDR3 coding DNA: TGTGCCAGCAGCGAAGAACCGACCGGGGGGTATGAGCAGTTCTTC.

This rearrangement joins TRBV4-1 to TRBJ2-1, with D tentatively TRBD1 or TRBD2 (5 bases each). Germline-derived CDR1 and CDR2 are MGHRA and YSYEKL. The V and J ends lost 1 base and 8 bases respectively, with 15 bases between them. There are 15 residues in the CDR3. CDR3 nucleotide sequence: TGCGCCAGCAGCCAAGGGGCAGGGAGATTCGATGAGCAGTTCTTC. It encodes CASSQGAGRFDEQFF.

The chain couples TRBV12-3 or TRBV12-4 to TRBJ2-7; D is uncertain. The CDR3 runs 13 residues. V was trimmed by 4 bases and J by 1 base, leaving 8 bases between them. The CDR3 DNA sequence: TGTGCCAGCAGTTCGGGCAGGTCCTACGAGCAGTACTTC. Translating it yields CASSSGRSYEQYF.

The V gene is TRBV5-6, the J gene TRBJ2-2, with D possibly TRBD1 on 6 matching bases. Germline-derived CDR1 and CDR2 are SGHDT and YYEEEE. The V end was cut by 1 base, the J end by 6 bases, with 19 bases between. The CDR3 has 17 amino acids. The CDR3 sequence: CASSLSPGAKFAGELFF. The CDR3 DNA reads TGTGCCAGCAGCTTGTCCCCAGGGGCAAAATTTGCCGGGGAGCTGTTTTTT. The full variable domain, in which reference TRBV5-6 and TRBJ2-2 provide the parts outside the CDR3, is DAGVTQSPTHLIKTRGQQVTLRCSPKSGHDTVSWYQQALGQGPQFIFQYYEEEERQRGNFPDRFSGHQFPNYSSELNVNALLLGDSALYLCASSLSPGAKFAGELFFGEGSRLTVL.